The next 30 T cell receptor beta chains were all read from a single sample in a study of identical twins. TCRdb re-called the 5' RACE reads through MiXCR, storing one row per CDR3 protein. This table has about 530,000 distinct CDR3 sequences, 20% to 25% appearing once. These records were also assigned to another study, of yellow fever vaccine responses in identical twins.

The sample consisted of CD4+ T cells sorted from blood. These receptors were obtained from a woman aged 18-29 years in good health.

This clonotype has only a few counts. This chain links TRBV3-1 with TRBJ2-7; D is perhaps TRBD1 or TRBD2 (7 bases each). CDR3 length: 14 amino acids. Deletions cut 2 bases from V and 4 bases from J, with 12 bases between. The germline V gene has CDR1 LGHDT and CDR2 YNNKEL (reference sequence). Here the CDR3 reads CASSQSGTVYEQYF. For the CDR3, the DNA is TGTGCCAGCAGCCAAAGCGGGACAGTTTACGAGCAGTACTTC.

This rearrangement joins TRBV7-9 to TRBJ2-4, with a tentative D call TRBD2 (6 bases). The V and J ends lost 5 bases and 0 bases respectively, with 17 bases between them. The CDR3 runs 17 residues. From germline, CDR1 is SEHNR and CDR2 FQNEAQ (reference sequence). DNA of the CDR3: TGTGCCAGCAGCAAACAAGGCGGGATAATAGCCAAAAACATTCAGTACTTC. Encoded protein: CASSKQGGIIAKNIQYF.

The V call is TRBV7-9, the J call TRBJ2-3; 12 positions match TRBD2. The CDR3 runs 15 residues. Germline V gene data show CDR1 as SEHNR and CDR2 as FQNEAQ (reference sequence). With 5 bases clipped from V and 2 bases from J, the junction kept 2 bases outside the gene matches. CDR3 sequence (DNA): TGTGCCAGCAGCACTAGCGGGGGGATCACAGATACGCAGTATTTT. It codes for CASSTSGGITDTQYF.

V gene TRBV12-3 or TRBV12-4 combines with J gene TRBJ2-7; 7 nucleotides line up with TRBD2. This CDR3 spans 15 amino acids. V lost 0 bases to trimming and J lost 4 bases; unmatched junction nucleotides: 6. The CDR3 loop is CASSLARLAKYEQYF. The CDR3 region has the DNA TGTGCCAGCAGTTTAGCGAGACTAGCTAAGTACGAGCAGTACTTC.

This chain links TRBV20-1 with TRBJ1-2, with D possibly being TRBD1 (5 bases). Germline loops: CDR1 DFQATT, CDR2 SNEGSKA (reference sequence). The germline V and J ends were trimmed by 0 bases and 8 bases, with 22 bases remaining between them. This CDR3 has 16 residues. The CDR3 reads CSARDYRVQVELGYTF. The CDR3 DNA follows: TGCAGTGCTAGAGATTATAGGGTACAGGTGGAGTTGGGCTACACCTTC.

This clonotype was seen only a few times. The rearrangement uses TRBV20-1 and TRBJ2-1, with D uncertain. This CDR3 contains 11 residues. Germline lookup yields CDR1 DFQATT and CDR2 SNEGSKA (reference sequence). V lost 5 bases, J lost 4 bases, and 6 bases lay in between. CDR3 nucleotides: TGCAGTGCTCATTATTACAATGAGCAGTTCTTC. Translating it yields CSAHYYNEQFF.

This clonotype was picked up a small number of times. The gene calls are TRBV10-3 and TRBJ2-4; TRBD2 matches at 7 bases. Germline values: CDR1 ENHRY, CDR2 SYGVKD. This CDR3 spans 16 amino acids. V trimming: 3 bases; J trimming: 4 bases; junction bases outside the gene matches: 9. CDR3 in DNA: TGTGCCATCAGTGATCCAGGGCTAGCGGTTAAAAACATTCAGTACTTC. This gives the protein CAISDPGLAVKNIQYF.

This clonotype was recorded a few times. This rearrangement joins TRBV12-3 or TRBV12-4 to TRBJ1-5; TRBD1 agrees at 7 bases. CDR3 length: 15 amino acids. V lost 6 bases, J lost 4 bases, and 9 bases stayed unmatched. The CDR3 bases are TGTGCCAGCAGGTCGACAGGGCCAGAGAATCAGCCCCAGCATTTT. Protein: CASRSTGPENQPQHF.

This clonotype has a count of ten or more. The rearrangement joins TRBV7-9 to TRBJ2-1; 7 nucleotides agree with TRBD1. V was pared by 5 bases and J by 5 bases, with 3 bases of the junction left unmatched. The germline CDR1 and CDR2 sequences are SEHNR and FQNEAQ (reference sequence). CDR3 size: 13 residues. For the CDR3, the DNA is TGTGCCAGCAGCCCGGGACAGAACAATGAGCAGTTCTTC. This codes for CASSPGQNNEQFF.

This clonotype turned up a few times. CDR3 region: CASRGQGSVGQPQHF. The CDR3 coding sequence is TGTGCCAGCAGAGGACAGGGGTCGGTCGGTCAGCCCCAGCATTTT. The chain joins TRBV12-3 or TRBV12-4 to TRBJ1-5; 9 nucleotides align to TRBD1. V was pared by 6 bases and J by 6 bases, with 9 bases of the junction left unmatched. The CDR3 extends over 15 amino acids.

This clonotype came up a few times. The chain links TRBV7-2 to TRBJ2-2; D ambiguous. Trimming stripped 2 bases from V and 1 base from J, with 14 bases between. Germline CDR1 reads SGHTA; CDR2 reads FQGNSA. This CDR3 spans 17 amino acids. The CDR3 is CASSLTPPRLNTGELFF. DNA for the CDR3: TGTGCCAGCAGCTTAACCCCCCCCCGTCTGAACACCGGGGAGCTGTTTTTT.

This clonotype was seen only a few times. V is TRBV7-7 and J is TRBJ2-2, with D perhaps matching TRBD1 (5 bases). The CDR3 extends over 15 amino acids. Germline CDR1 SSHAT, CDR2 FNYEAQ (reference sequence). Trimming took 0 bases from V and 5 from J, leaving 10 bases between them. CDR3 residues: CASSLAGASTGELFF. The CDR3 DNA follows: TGTGCCAGCAGCTTAGCTGGGGCGAGTACCGGGGAGCTGTTTTTT.

This clonotype appeared a few times. The rearrangement joins TRBV7-2 to TRBJ1-1; D is unclear. Trimming pared 0 bases from V and 1 base from J, leaving 6 bases between. Germline values: CDR1 SGHTA, CDR2 FQGNSA. The CDR3 consists of 14 residues. This chain's CDR3 is CASSLAYKNTEAFF. The CDR3 DNA reads TGTGCCAGCAGCTTAGCGTACAAGAACACTGAAGCTTTCTTT.

V gene TRBV28 combines with J gene TRBJ2-3, with 10 positions matching TRBD2. The CDR3 contains 15 residues. CDR1 and CDR2 from the germline V gene are MDHEN and SYDVKM. J was trimmed by 4 bases and V by 8 bases; bases with no gene match: 9. CDR3 nucleotide sequence: TGTGCCAGCTCAAGCGGGGGGGCCGACGCAGATACGCAGTATTTT. The encoded protein is CASSSGGADADTQYF.

About this clonotype itself: A much larger clone sits a single nucleotide away, making a read error possible. This chain uses TRBV2 with TRBJ2-2; D ambiguous. The length of the CDR3 is 11 residues. V was pared by 7 bases and J by 3 bases, with 3 bases between. CDR1 is SNHLY, CDR2 FYNNEI, per germline. The chain's CDR3 is CASIYTGELFF. CDR3 nucleotides: TGTGCCAGCATTTACACCGGGGAGCTGTTTTTT.

The genes are TRBV3-1 and TRBJ1-1; perhaps TRBD1 as D (6 bases). Per germline, CDR1 LGHDT and CDR2 YNNKEL (reference sequence). V was trimmed by 0 bases and J by 4 bases, leaving 15 bases between them. The CDR3 runs 16 residues. The DNA for the CDR3 is TGTGCCAGCAGCCAAGAAGGCAGGGGAGGAGGCACTGAAGCTTTCTTT. Protein sequence: CASSQEGRGGGTEAFF.

This clonotype was counted a few times. V usage is TRBV5-1 and J usage is TRBJ2-2; D might be TRBD2 (5 bases). Germline-derived CDR1 and CDR2 are SGHRS and YFSETQ. Trimming pared 4 bases from V and 7 bases from J, leaving 11 bases between. The CDR3 totals 13 residues. This CDR3 is CASSLEGNGELFF. The CDR3 DNA reads as TGCGCCAGCAGCCTCGAGGGTAACGGGGAGCTGTTTTTT. The variable domain in full, completed from reference TRBV5-1 and TRBJ2-2, reads KAGVTQTPRYLIKTRGQQVTLSCSPISGHRSVSWYQQTPGQGLQFLFEYFSETQRNKGNFPGRFSGRQFSNSRSEMNVSTLELGDSALYLCASSLEGNGELFFGEGSRLTVL.

Only a few counts were recorded for this clonotype. The chain links TRBV28 to TRBJ2-7, with 8 nucleotides matching TRBD1. Germline lookup yields CDR1 MDHEN and CDR2 SYDVKM. CDR3 length: 13 residues. J gave up 7 bases and V 4 bases, and 6 bases lay outside the gene matches. The chain's CDR3 is CASSSQGAWEQYV. CDR3 sequence (DNA): TGTGCCAGCAGTTCCCAGGGGGCTTGGGAGCAGTACGTC.

This chain joins TRBV10-3 and TRBJ2-3, with a tentative D call TRBD1 (5 bases). V lost 0 bases and J lost 1, with 17 bases in between. The CDR3 runs to 18 residues. Germline V lookup: CDR1 ENHRY, CDR2 SYGVKD. CDR3 DNA sequence: TGTGCCATCAGTGAGTCGACACTTGTGGGCAGGGGCACAGATACGCAGTATTTT. It translates to CAISESTLVGRGTDTQYF.

The V gene is TRBV12-3 or TRBV12-4, the J gene TRBJ2-6; no clear D gene. This CDR3 is 13 amino acids long. Trimming left V 6 bases short and J 2 bases short, with 5 bases between. In nucleotides, the CDR3 is TGTGCCAGCAGGAGAACTGGGGCCAACGTCCTGACTTTC. This encodes CASRRTGANVLTF.

The rearrangement uses TRBV12-3 or TRBV12-4 and TRBJ2-3; 7 nucleotides align to TRBD2. Trimming removed 3 bases from V and 1 base from J; junction bases left unmatched: 4. This CDR3 is 15 amino acids long. CDR3 loop: CASSFSSGGTDTQYF. CDR3 bases: TGTGCCAGCAGTTTTTCTAGCGGAGGCACAGATACGCAGTATTTT.

V gene TRBV11-2 combines with J gene TRBJ2-2, with 10 bases that match TRBD1. The CDR3 is 19 residues long. V was pared by 6 bases and J by 0 bases, with 13 bases of the junction left unmatched. The V gene's germline CDR1 is SGHAT and CDR2 FQNNGV. The CDR3 DNA reads as TGTGCCAGCAGTTCCCGGGACAGGGGACGACCGGCGAACACCGGGGAGCTGTTTTTT. Encoded protein: CASSSRDRGRPANTGELFF.

This chain uses TRBV12-3 or TRBV12-4 with TRBJ1-5; D gene uncertain. Trimming shortened V by 6 bases and J by 1 base, and 10 bases separated the two germline ends. The CDR3 runs 14 residues. The CDR3 loop reads CASSPQLSNQPQHF. CDR3 nucleotide sequence: TGTGCCAGCAGCCCCCAGCTGAGCAATCAGCCCCAGCATTTT.

This sequence joins TRBV7-2 and TRBJ2-1, with D possibly matching TRBD1 (6 bases). Trimming removed 1 base from V and 10 bases from J, with 14 bases in between. The CDR3 consists of 14 residues. Germline assignment: CDR1 SGHTA and CDR2 FQGNSA. Written as DNA, the CDR3 is TGTGCCAGCAGCTTAGACAGGGCCAGGGCGGAGCAGTTCTTC. Its translation: CASSLDRARAEQFF. The whole variable domain, remainder taken from reference TRBV7-2 and TRBJ2-1, is GAGVSQSPSNKVTEKGKDVELRCDPISGHTALYWYRQSLGQGLEFLIYFQGNSAPDKSGLPSDRFSAERTGGSVSTLTIQRTQQEDSAVYLCASSLDRARAEQFFGPGTRLTVL.

In its sample, this clonotype was seen a few times. J is TRBJ2-3 and V is TRBV29-1; D ambiguous. Germline CDR1 is SQVTM and CDR2 is ANQGSEA. The ends were cut back, 2 bases at V and 2 bases at J, with 11 bases in the middle. This CDR3 is 14 amino acids long. CDR3 sequence reads: CSVEKGRLTDTQYF. In nucleotides, the CDR3 is TGCAGCGTTGAAAAAGGACGGCTCACAGATACGCAGTATTTT.

The chain combines TRBV10-2 with TRBJ1-6; D may be TRBD1 (6 bases). V gave up 5 bases and J gave up 6 bases, with 14 bases separating them. Germline loops: CDR1 WSHSY, CDR2 SAAADI. The CDR3 consists of 15 residues. The CDR3 sequence is CASSSGGRSNSPLHF. The DNA of the CDR3 is TGCGCCAGCAGTTCGGGGGGCAGAAGTAATTCACCCCTCCACTTT.

Only a few counts were recorded for this clonotype. The chain joins TRBV28 to TRBJ1-2, with unresolved D. From germline, CDR1 is MDHEN and CDR2 SYDVKM. The CDR3 has 11 amino acids. V was trimmed by 3 bases and J by 2 bases, leaving 1 base between them. CDR3 in DNA: TGTGCCAGCAGTTTCAACTATGGCTACACCTTC. Residues: CASSFNYGYTF.

This clonotype was observed a handful of times. The chain has TRBV12-3 or TRBV12-4 and TRBJ1-1; D is possibly TRBD1 (5 bases). The length of the CDR3 is 14 residues. V lost 4 bases and J lost 3, with 12 bases in between. As DNA, the CDR3 is TGTGCCAGCAGTTCGGAGGGACGGCACACTGAAGCTTTCTTT. Amino acid sequence: CASSSEGRHTEAFF.

The V gene is TRBV27, the J gene TRBJ2-2; 11 positions match TRBD1. With V trimmed by 5 bases and J by 0 bases, 8 bases remained unmatched. The CDR3 runs 18 residues. Per germline, CDR1 MNHEY and CDR2 SMNVEV (reference sequence). CDR3 DNA: TGTGCCAGCAGTGCCCCCGGGACAGGGGGATCGAACACCGGGGAGCTGTTTTTT. Its translation: CASSAPGTGGSNTGELFF.

V and J are TRBV27 and TRBJ2-7, with TRBD1 as a possible D gene (5 bases). Germline CDR1 reads MNHEY; CDR2 reads SMNVEV (reference sequence). Deletions cut 0 bases from V and 3 bases from J, with 12 bases between. This CDR3 has 15 residues. The CDR3, as DNA: TGTGCCAGCAGTTTATCCGGCAGGGCTCACTACGAGCAGTACTTC. This translates into CASSLSGRAHYEQYF.